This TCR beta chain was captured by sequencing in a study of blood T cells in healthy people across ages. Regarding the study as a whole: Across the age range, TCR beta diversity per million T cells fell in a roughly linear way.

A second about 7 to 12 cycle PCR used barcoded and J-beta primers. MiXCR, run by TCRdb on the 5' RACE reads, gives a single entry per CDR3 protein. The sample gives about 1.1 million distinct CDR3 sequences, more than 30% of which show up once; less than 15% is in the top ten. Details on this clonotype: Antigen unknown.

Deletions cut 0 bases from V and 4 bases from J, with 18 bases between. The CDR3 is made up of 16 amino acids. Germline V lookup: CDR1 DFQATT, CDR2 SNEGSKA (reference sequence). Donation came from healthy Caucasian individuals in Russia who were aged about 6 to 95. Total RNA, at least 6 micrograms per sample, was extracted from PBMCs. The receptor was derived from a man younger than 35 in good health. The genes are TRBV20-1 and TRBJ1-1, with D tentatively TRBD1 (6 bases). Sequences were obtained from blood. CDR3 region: CSARDRRRGEGTEAFF. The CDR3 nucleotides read TGCAGTGCTAGAGATCGACGCAGGGGTGAGGGCACTGAAGCTTTCTTT.